A single sample is the source of the 5 T cell receptor beta chains below, sequenced in a study of regulatory T cells in long-lasting Graves disease. Stated time point: newly diagnosed GD, antithyroid drugs for less than 3 months. There was RNA extracted from PBMCs, and the TCR library was made from it. The TCR beta library used iRepertoire HTBI primers with Arm-PCR amplification of CDR3. TCRdb called the multiplex PCR reads again in MiXCR, with one record for every CDR3 protein. The sample records about 460,000 distinct CDR3 sequences, approximately 15% being singletons. The data also belong to a second study, concerning T cells in Graves' hyperthyroidism and ophthalmopathy.

Sequenced here: peripheral blood mononuclear cells (PBMCs), sampled at new diagnosis, from a patient treated with antithyroid drugs. The source is a woman between 50 and 59 years old with Graves disease.

This clonotype was detected a few times. A read error may produce the germline difference seen at one junction end. The rearrangement joins TRBV6-1 to TRBJ2-1; 7 nucleotides line up with TRBD1. CDR1 is MNHNS, CDR2 SASEGT, per germline. CDR3 length: 13 amino acids. CDR3 protein: CGSSQPFGQVLFF. DNA of the CDR3: TGTGGCAGCAGCCAGCCATTTGGACAGGTGTTGTTCTTC.

This clonotype was counted a few times. The V and J genes are TRBV4-2 and TRBJ2-1; TRBD2 agrees at 13 bases. The germline V gene has CDR1 LGHNA and CDR2 YNFKEQ. V lost 1 base and J lost 5; bases outside the gene matches: 2. CDR3 length: 16 residues. CDR3 loop: CASSQGTSGRDNEQFF. CDR3 DNA sequence: TGTGCCAGCAGCCAAGGGACTAGCGGGAGAGACAATGAGCAGTTCTTC.

This clonotype was seen ten or more times. CDR3 sequence reads: CASSFLAGGPIGTGELFF. The CDR3 DNA reads TGTGCCAGCAGTTTTTTAGCGGGAGGGCCGATTGGGACCGGGGAGCTGTTTTTT. The chain combines TRBV12-3 or TRBV12-4 with TRBJ2-2; TRBD2 aligns across 11 bases. This CDR3 is built from 18 residues. V lost 3 bases to trimming and J lost 5 bases; unmatched junction nucleotides: 11.

This clonotype showed up many times. CDR3 in amino acids: CASSLEDRLSYNEQFF. The CDR3 nucleotides are TGTGCCAGCAGCTTAGAGGACAGACTCTCCTACAATGAGCAGTTCTTC. This chain links TRBV11-2 with TRBJ2-1, with D maybe TRBD1 (6 bases). CDR1 SGHAT and CDR2 FQNNGV come from the germline V gene. The V end was cut by 0 bases, the J end by 0 bases, with 9 bases between. There are 16 residues in the CDR3.

This clonotype was recorded a few times. V and J are TRBV2 and TRBJ2-1; 7 positions match TRBD1. Germline V gene data show CDR1 as SNHLY and CDR2 as FYNNEI. V was pared by 7 bases and J by 3 bases, with 3 bases of the junction left unmatched. The CDR3 is 13 amino acids. The CDR3 coding sequence is TGTGCCAGCAATCCAGGGGGCTACAATGAGCAGTTCTTC. Its translation: CASNPGGYNEQFF.